The 17 T cell receptor beta chains given below trace back to one sample, sequenced in a study of Graves' ophthalmopathy and Graves' hyperthyroidism. Amplified TCR beta CDR3 regions were obtained using RNA transcripts as template. RT-PCR was first run with HTBI primers, then multiplex PCR in a second round. TCRdb analysed the multiplex PCR reads with MiXCR anew, one entry per CDR3 protein. The sample carries 300,000 or so distinct CDR3 sequences, under 20% recorded once. Sequencing was done on a sample of peripheral blood. These receptors all stem from an adult man with Graves' ophthalmopathy.

This clonotype was observed many times. The rearrangement links TRBV6-5 to TRBJ2-5, with D perhaps matching TRBD1 (6 bases). The germline gives CDR1 MNHEY, CDR2 SVGAGI. The CDR3 is 15 amino acids. Trimming cost V 0 bases and J 3 bases, with 11 bases left between them. Here the CDR3 reads CASSYSPRGKETQYF. The CDR3 DNA reads as TGTGCCAGCAGTTACTCGCCCAGGGGAAAAGAGACCCAGTACTTC.

This clonotype was seen many times. The chain recombines TRBV5-1 with TRBJ2-7; 13 bases line up with TRBD2. Per the germline V gene, CDR1 is SGHRS and CDR2 is YFSETQ. V trimming: 0 bases; J trimming: 5 bases; junction bases outside the gene matches: 2. This CDR3 is built from 15 residues. For the CDR3, the DNA is TGCGCCAGCAGCTTGGCCGGGACTAGCGGGAACGAGCAGTACTTC. Translating it yields CASSLAGTSGNEQYF.

This clonotype was observed many times. This sequence joins TRBV27 and TRBJ1-1; 7 bases fit TRBD1. The CDR3 is 13 amino acids. Trimming at V came to 5 bases and at J to 6 bases, leaving 6 bases not matched to a gene. Per germline, CDR1 MNHEY and CDR2 SMNVEV (reference sequence). The chain's CDR3 is CASSRQGYAEAFF. CDR3 bases: TGTGCCAGCAGTCGACAGGGCTACGCTGAAGCTTTCTTT.

This clonotype came up many times. The chain couples TRBV6-1 to TRBJ1-2; D might be TRBD1 (5 bases). V gave up 0 bases and J gave up 4 bases, with 12 bases separating them. Germline CDR1 MNHNS, CDR2 SASEGT. CDR3 length: 15 amino acids. CDR3 region: CASSEASRVGYGYTF. The CDR3 bases are TGTGCCAGCAGTGAAGCGAGCAGGGTTGGCTATGGCTACACCTTC.

This clonotype appeared many times. V is TRBV28 and J is TRBJ2-5, with D tentatively TRBD1 (6 bases). CDR3 length: 13 residues. Germline loops: CDR1 MDHEN, CDR2 SYDVKM. V shed 6 bases and J shed 1 base, with 9 bases lying between them. CDR3 bases: TGTGCCAGCAGGGGACATACCCAAGAGACCCAGTACTTC. This gives the protein CASRGHTQETQYF.

This sequence joins TRBV15 and TRBJ2-7; 8 bases fit TRBD1. V lost 3 bases and J lost 0; bases outside the gene matches: 1. The length of the CDR3 is 14 residues. Germline CDR1 is LNHNV and CDR2 is YYDKDF (reference sequence). The CDR3: CATSRGTGSYEQYF. CDR3 DNA: TGTGCCACCAGCAGGGGGACAGGCTCCTACGAGCAGTACTTC. The full variable domain, completed using reference TRBV15 and TRBJ2-7, is DAMVIQNPRYQVTQFGKPVTLSCSQTLNHNVMYWYQQKSSQAPKLLFHYYDKDFNNEADTPDNFQSRRPNTSFCFLDIRSPGLGDTAMYLCATSRGTGSYEQYFGPGTRLTVT.

This clonotype was counted at least ten times. This rearrangement joins TRBV20-1 to TRBJ2-2; D possibly uses TRBD1 or TRBD2 (6 bases each). The germline CDR1 and CDR2 sequences are DFQATT and SNEGSKA (reference sequence). The CDR3 length is 12 residues. V dropped 4 bases and J dropped 7 bases, with 10 bases sitting between them. The CDR3 is CSAKEGGGELFF. CDR3 nucleotides: TGCAGTGCTAAAGAGGGGGGCGGGGAGCTGTTTTTT.

The chain has TRBV12-3 or TRBV12-4 and TRBJ1-5; the D gene is possibly TRBD1 (6 bases). This CDR3 is 16 amino acids long. Trimming cost V 7 bases and J 2 bases, with 18 bases left between them. The CDR3 DNA follows: TGTGCCAGCACCCTGGGAGGGGGTTTGGGCAATCAGCCCCAGCATTTT. This translates into CASTLGGGLGNQPQHF.

This clonotype was counted at least ten times. This sequence joins TRBV7-2 and TRBJ2-7; weak D call: TRBD1 (6 bases). The length of the CDR3 is 14 residues. Germline lookup yields CDR1 SGHTA and CDR2 FQGNSA. V lost 1 base and J 9 bases, leaving 16 bases between the germline ends. The CDR3 region has the DNA TGTGCCAGCAGCTTAGAGATCGCACTAGGGGGGCAGTACTTC. As protein: CASSLEIALGGQYF.

This clonotype was observed at least ten times. This rearrangement joins TRBV29-1 to TRBJ1-2, with D perhaps TRBD1 (6 bases). This CDR3 is built from 12 residues. Germline V CDR1 and CDR2: SQVTM, ANQGSEA. V lost 7 bases to trimming and J lost 4 bases, with 13 bases between them. The CDR3 loop reads CSAQTGFYGYTF. In nucleotides, the CDR3 is TGCAGCGCCCAAACAGGGTTCTATGGCTACACCTTC.

This clonotype was recorded at least ten times. The rearrangement uses TRBV19 and TRBJ1-2, with TRBD1 identical over 7 bases. This CDR3 region has 14 residues. CDR1 LNHDA and CDR2 SQIVND come from the germline V gene (reference sequence). With 6 bases clipped from V and 4 bases from J, the junction kept 8 bases outside the gene matches. The CDR3 region is CASRKTDRSYGYTF. The CDR3 DNA sequence: TGTGCCAGTAGGAAGACGGACAGGAGCTATGGCTACACCTTC.

This clonotype was observed at least ten times. V gene TRBV28 combines with J gene TRBJ1-1, with D possibly matching TRBD1 (5 bases). Germline V gene data show CDR1 as MDHEN and CDR2 as SYDVKM. CDR3 length: 15 amino acids. With 4 bases removed from V and 1 base from J, the gap between germline ends came to 13 bases. CDR3 coding DNA: TGTGCCAGCAGTTCAAGGGGAATACCGAACACTGAAGCTTTCTTT. Encoded protein: CASSSRGIPNTEAFF.

This clonotype was detected ten times or more. The chain is built from TRBV6-5 and TRBJ2-7; 9 bases are a match to TRBD1. This CDR3 is 16 amino acids long. J gave up 3 bases and V 5 bases, and 11 bases lay outside the gene matches. CDR1 is MNHEY, CDR2 SVGAGI, per germline. As DNA, the CDR3 is TGTGCCAGCAGTACATCCGGGACAGGGATTTACTACGAGCAGTACTTC. Amino acid sequence: CASSTSGTGIYYEQYF.

This clonotype was seen many times. This sequence joins TRBV7-2 and TRBJ2-5, with 10 positions matching TRBD2. Per the germline V gene, CDR1 is SGHTA and CDR2 is FQGNSA. The V segment lost 5 bases and the J segment 5 bases; nucleotides outside the gene matches: 14. The CDR3 consists of 17 residues. CDR3 nucleotide sequence: TGTGCCAGCAGCCTCAGGGCTAGCGGGGGCCCCTGGGAGACCCAGTACTTC. As protein: CASSLRASGGPWETQYF.

This clonotype was picked up many times. The chain carries TRBV12-3 or TRBV12-4 and TRBJ1-1; D perhaps matches TRBD1 (5 bases). CDR3 length: 14 amino acids. The V and J ends lost 6 bases and 5 bases respectively, with 16 bases between them. In DNA, the CDR3 is TGTGCCAGCAGGTCTACAGGTATGGGGACTGAAGCTTTCTTT. Translation gives CASRSTGMGTEAFF.

This clonotype was seen at least ten times. The chain employs TRBV6-2 or TRBV6-3 and TRBJ2-7; 14 nucleotides align to TRBD2. V shed 4 bases, J shed 5 bases, and the junction held 10 bases outside the gene matches. The CDR3 extends over 17 amino acids. Germline CDR1 MNHEY, CDR2 SVGEGT. CDR3 sequence reads: CASSLGTSGRGINEQYF. The CDR3 DNA reads TGTGCCAGCAGTTTGGGGACTAGCGGGAGAGGGATTAACGAGCAGTACTTC.

Many counts were recorded for this clonotype. The CDR3 reads CASSRGELGEQYF. CDR3 coding DNA: TGTGCCAGCAGTCGAGGCGAATTAGGCGAGCAGTACTTC. The chain uses TRBV12-3 or TRBV12-4 and TRBJ2-7; D is ambiguous. The CDR3 sequence is 13 residues long. The germline V and J ends were trimmed by 5 bases and 6 bases, with 14 bases remaining between them.